The clone carrying this TCR beta chain appeared many times. Its antigen is unknown. In TCRdb, the 5' RACE reads were re-called with MiXCR into one record per CDR3 protein. In the table there are 150,000 to 200,000 distinct CDR3 sequences, roughly 6.2% of which are singletons. The CDR3 has 14 residues. CDR1 is KGHSH and CDR2 is LQKENI in the germline V gene. V was cut by 3 bases and J by 2 bases, with 8 bases left in between. This entry is derived from a study of T cells after yellow fever vaccination. About the research overall: SMART-Seq v4 Ultra Low Input prepared the low-cell-number fractions. Study results and limitations: One caveat is that FACS-sorted repertoires could contain abundant clonotypes contaminating from the bulk population.

The TCR originated in a young man who received the YFV17D yellow fever vaccine. This specimen was CD4+ T cells sorted from PBMCs, taken on the day of the first yellow fever vaccination. V usage is TRBV18 and J usage is TRBJ2-1; no definite D call. In nucleotides, the CDR3 is TGTGCCAGCTCACCTTTGTCTGCCTACAATGAGCAGTTCTTC. As protein: CASSPLSAYNEQFF.